This TCR beta chain was recovered during a study of blood T cell repertoires in COVID-19. The CDR3 totals 20 residues. Germline assignment: CDR1 SGHTA and CDR2 FQGTGA. Unmatched junction bases numbered 21, after V lost 1 base and J lost 7 bases. Assay: immunoSEQ multiplex PCR; the TCRdb copy retains only in-frame clones and omits some. The sample shows under 150,000 clones, around 76% of them seen only once. Material for sequencing was peripheral blood. This rearrangement joins TRBV7-3 to TRBJ2-1; 8 bases fit TRBD2. This clonotype originated in a man older than 75 with acute or convalescent COVID-19. CDR3: CASSLIAGPPFLSHENEQFF. CDR3 in DNA: TGTGCCAGCAGCTTAATAGCGGGGCCCCCTTTTTTGTCTCACGAAAATGAGCAGTTCTTC.